Described below is a single T cell receptor (beta chain) sequence and its context. Its target is unknown. Single viable CD3+CD4+CD8-CD45RO+ cells were sorted as the memory CD4+ T cells. Serum IgG to CMV pp150, pp28, p38 and p52 defined serostatus. This sample stems from a study of memory CD4+ T cells and cytomegalovirus serostatus. Whole-study context: Healthy Belgian adult donors included roughly ten CMV-positive and 24 CMV-negative people. General study findings and limits: Of 150 to 200 reported CMV TCRbeta sequences, roughly 67 were found in memory CD4+ repertoires.

Per the original methods: After removing out-of-frame reads, 2,204,828 distinct TCRbeta sequences remained. This table comes from immunoSEQ multiplex PCR, and its TCRdb copy is limited to in-frame clones, with some not included. The V and J calls and the clone size are those of that table, but D and trimming were determined from the DNA. The data contain some 52,000 clones, roughly three quarters of them singletons. This CDR3 has 14 residues. With 2 bases clipped from V and 8 bases from J, the junction kept 4 bases outside the gene matches. CDR1 is MNHEY, CDR2 SMNVEV, per germline (reference sequence).

This chain connects TRBV27 to TRBJ1-4; 8 nucleotides line up with TRBD1. The sequenced material came from memory CD4+ T cells from blood. This TCR was sampled from an adult in good health and CMV-seronegative. In DNA, the CDR3 is TGTGCCAGCAGTTTACAGGGGGCAGGGGAAAAACTGTTTTTT. Its translation: CASSLQGAGEKLFF.